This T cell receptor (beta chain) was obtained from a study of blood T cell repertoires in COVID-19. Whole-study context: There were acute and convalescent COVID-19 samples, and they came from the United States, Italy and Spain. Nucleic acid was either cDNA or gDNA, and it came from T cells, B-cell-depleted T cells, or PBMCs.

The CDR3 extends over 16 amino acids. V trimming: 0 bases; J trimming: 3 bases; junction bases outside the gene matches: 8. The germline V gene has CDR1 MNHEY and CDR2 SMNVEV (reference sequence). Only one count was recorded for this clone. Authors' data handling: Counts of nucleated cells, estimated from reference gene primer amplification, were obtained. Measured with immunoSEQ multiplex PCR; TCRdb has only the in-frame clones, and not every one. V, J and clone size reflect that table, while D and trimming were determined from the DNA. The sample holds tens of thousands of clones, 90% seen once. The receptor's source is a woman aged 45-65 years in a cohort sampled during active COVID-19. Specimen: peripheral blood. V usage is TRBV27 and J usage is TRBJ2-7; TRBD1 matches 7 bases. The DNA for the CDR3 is TGTGCCAGCAGTTTATCCCATCCCGGGACAGTCTACGAGCAGTACTTC. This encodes CASSLSHPGTVYEQYF.